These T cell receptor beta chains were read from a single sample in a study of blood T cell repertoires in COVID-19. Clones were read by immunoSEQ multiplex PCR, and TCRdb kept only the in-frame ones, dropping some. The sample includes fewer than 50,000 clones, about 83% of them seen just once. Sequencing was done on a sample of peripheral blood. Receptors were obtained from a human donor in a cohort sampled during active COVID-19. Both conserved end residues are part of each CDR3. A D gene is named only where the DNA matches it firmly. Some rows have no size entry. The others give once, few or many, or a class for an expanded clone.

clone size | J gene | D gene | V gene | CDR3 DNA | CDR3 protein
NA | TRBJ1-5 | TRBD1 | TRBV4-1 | TGCGCCAGCAGCCAAGAAACAGGGGTTTTTGGCAATCAGCCCCAGCATTTT | CASSQETGVFGNQPQHF
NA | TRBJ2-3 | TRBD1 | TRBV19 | TGTGCCAGTGGACAGGGTACAGATACGCAGTATTTT | CASGQGTDTQYF
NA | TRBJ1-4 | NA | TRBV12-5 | TGTGCTAGTGGTTTGAAGAGTGGTGTGGGCTCGTTTTTT | CASGLKSGVGSFF
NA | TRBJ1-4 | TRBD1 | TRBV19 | TGTGCCAGTAGTATCCCTTTTACCCGGGACAGAGATGAAAAACTGTTTTTT | CASSIPFTRDRDEKLFF
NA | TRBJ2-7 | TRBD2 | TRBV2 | TGTGCCACCGGACTAGCGGGAGGGCCGGGAGAGCAGTACTTC | CATGLAGGPGEQYF
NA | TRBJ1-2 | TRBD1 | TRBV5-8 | TGTGCCAGCAGCCCCGTCGGACAGGCGGCGGATGGCTACACCTTC | CASSPVGQAADGYTF
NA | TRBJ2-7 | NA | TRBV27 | TGTGCCAGCAGTGCCGTCCAGGCAGGGGTCTACGAGCAGTACTTC | CASSAVQAGVYEQYF
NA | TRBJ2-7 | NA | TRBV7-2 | TGTGCCAGCAGCTTACTCACTAGCAGCTCTTTCGAGCAGTACTTC | CASSLLTSSSFEQYF
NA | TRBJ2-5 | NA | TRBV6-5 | TGTGCCAGCAGTTACCGGGGGTGGGAGACCCAGTACTTC | CASSYRGWETQYF
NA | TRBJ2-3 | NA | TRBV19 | TGTGCCAGTACCAGTACAGATACGCAGTATTTT | CASTSTDTQYF
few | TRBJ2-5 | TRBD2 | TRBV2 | TGTGCCAGCAGCGCCCCGGGACTAGCGGGAGTCAAGGGGACCCAGTACTTC | CASSAPGLAGVKGTQYF
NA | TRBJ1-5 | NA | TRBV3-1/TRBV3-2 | TGTGCCAGCAGCCAAGGATCGGCAGGGAATCAGCCCCAGCATTTT | CASSQGSAGNQPQHF
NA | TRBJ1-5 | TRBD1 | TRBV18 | TGTGCCAGCTCACCACGGCCCGGGACAGGGGTCGGTCAGCCCCAGCATTTT | CASSPRPGTGVGQPQHF
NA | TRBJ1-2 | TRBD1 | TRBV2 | TGTGCCAGCAGTGAAAGGACAGGGGGCTCCATAATAGGCTACACCTTC | CASSERTGGSIIGYTF
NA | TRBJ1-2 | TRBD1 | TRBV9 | TGTGCCAGCAGCGGATACACAGGGGGAGGTGGCTACACCTTC | CASSGYTGGGGYTF
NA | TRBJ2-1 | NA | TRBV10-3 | TGTGCCATCAGTGAGTCGGACGGGGTAGGACAGTTCTTC | CAISESDGVGQFF
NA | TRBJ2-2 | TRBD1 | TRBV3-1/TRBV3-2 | TGTGCCAGCAGCACCAGACAGGGGGCCTTTACCGGGGAGCTGTTTTTT | CASSTRQGAFTGELFF
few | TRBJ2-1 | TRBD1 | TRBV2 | TGTGCCAGCCTCCGGGACAGTAATGAGCAGTTCTTC | CASLRDSNEQFF
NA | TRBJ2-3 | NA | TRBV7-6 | TGTGCCAGCAGCTCCAGCGGTCCCACAGATACGCAGTATTTT | CASSSSGPTDTQYF
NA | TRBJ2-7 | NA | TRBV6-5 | TGTGCCAGCAGTTACTCAGGGAGATCCTACGAGCAGTACTTC | CASSYSGRSYEQYF
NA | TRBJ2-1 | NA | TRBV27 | TGTGCCAGCAGTGTCCAGGGATCCTACAATGAGCAGTTCTTC | CASSVQGSYNEQFF
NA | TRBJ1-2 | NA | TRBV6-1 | TGTGCCAGCAGTGAAGGAGTTGCGTCCGTGGATGGCTACACCTTC | CASSEGVASVDGYTF
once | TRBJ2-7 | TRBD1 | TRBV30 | TGTGCCTGGAGTGTAAAGGGGCTAGACAGGGGTTCACACGAGCAGTACTTC | CAWSVKGLDRGSHEQYF
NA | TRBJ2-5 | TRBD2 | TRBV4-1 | TGCGCCAGCAGCCAGACGGGACTAGCTGAGACCCAGTACTTC | CASSQTGLAETQYF
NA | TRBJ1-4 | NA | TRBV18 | TGTGCCAGCGCCACCTCAGGGGCAACTAATGAAAAACTGTTTTTT | CASATSGATNEKLFF
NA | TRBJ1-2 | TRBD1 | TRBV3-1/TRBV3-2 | TGTGCCAGCAGCCAAGATGGGACAGGTCTTGGCTACACCTTC | CASSQDGTGLGYTF
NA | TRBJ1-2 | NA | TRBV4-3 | TGCGCCAGCAGCCAAGACAGGGCCTCTTATGGCTACACCTTC | CASSQDRASYGYTF
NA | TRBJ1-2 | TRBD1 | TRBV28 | TGTGCCAGCAGTTCCCCTCCAGCAGGGGGAAACTATGGCTACACCTTC | CASSSPPAGGNYGYTF
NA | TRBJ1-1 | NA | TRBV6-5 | TGTGCCAGCAGGGAGGACGGCTACGGGGGGACTTTCTTT | CASREDGYGGTFF
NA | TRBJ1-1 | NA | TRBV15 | TGTGCCACCAGCAGAAAACGGGTTATTGGCACTGAAGCTTTCTTT | CATSRKRVIGTEAFF
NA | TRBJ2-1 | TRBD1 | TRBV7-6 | TGTGCCAGCAGCTTGGGTCCCGGGACAGTAATTCGTGGCTCCTACAATGAGCAGTTCTTC | CASSLGPGTVIRGSYNEQFF
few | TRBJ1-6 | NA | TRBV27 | TGTGCCAGCAGTTTAGGGCAGGGGTCGTATAATTCACCCCTCCACTTT | CASSLGQGSYNSPLHF
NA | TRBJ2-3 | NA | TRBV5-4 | TGTGCCAGCAGCTTTGAGAGGGCCGGAGAAACGCAGTATTTT | CASSFERAGETQYF
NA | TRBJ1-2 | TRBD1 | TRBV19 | TGTGCCAGTAGGACCGGGACAGGGGGAGGTTATGGCTACACCTTC | CASRTGTGGGYGYTF
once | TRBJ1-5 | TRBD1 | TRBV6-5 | TGTGCCAGCAGCATGACAGGGAGCAATCAGCCCCAGCATTTT | CASSMTGSNQPQHF
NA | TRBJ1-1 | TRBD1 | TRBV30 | TGTGCCTGGAGGGACCTAAACAGGGGGCGGAAGAACACTGAAGCTTTCTTT | CAWRDLNRGRKNTEAFF